This TCR beta chain was documented in a study of blood T cell repertoires in COVID-19 (dated by TCRdb to 2020 to 2021). Study-wide context: Samples from collaborators originated in the United States, Italy and Spain and spanned both the acute and convalescent phases of COVID-19. Where available, HLA class I and class II types were obtained from metadata supplied by the sample provider rather than from assay-based typing. The dataset comprised deeply sampled blood TCRbeta repertoires from subjects exposed to, actively infected with, or recovered from COVID-19. A freely available public database, intended as a resource for researchers studying the immune response to SARS-CoV-2, is where the repertoires were released. Samples were obtained from the ongoing ImmuneRACE study (first 160 participants) and from 950 to 1,500 subjects provided by 6 global collaborators. The prospective study material was composed of cDNA or gDNA derived from T cells, B-cell-depleted T cells, or PBMCs. The sample metadata nearly always contained a de-identified subject ID, COVID-19 status, age in years and sex. Findings and caveats that apply to the study as a whole: How much clinical and demographic metadata was included differed by source and by participant, and the metadata was provided uncurated.

Collaborating institutions collected whole blood in K2EDTA tubes following their own protocols. For TCRbeta analysis, collaborator samples were shipped as frozen whole blood, as isolated PBMCs, or as DNA extracted from either sample type. TCRbeta CDR3 regions were amplified from genomic DNA using the immunoSEQ Assay, a bias-controlled multiplex PCR. Regarding the original processing steps: Within the assay, amplification of reference gene primers was used to estimate how many nucleated cells each sample contained. Sequence reads were collapsed and filtered to measure the absolute abundance of every unique TCRbeta CDR3 rearrangement. Productive Simpson clonality was computed per sample as the square root of Simpson's diversity index over productive rearrangements. The table was pulled from immuneACCESS by TCRdb, which kept in-frame rearrangements only. Such tables lose some clones; where checked, under half of the loss comes from unresolved V genes, and the rest has no known cause. V and J calls and clone size are copied from that table; D and trimming were computed from the DNA. The table for this sample lists about 100,000 clones; approximately 91% of them were counted only once. The ten most abundant clones make up about 2.2% of the sample.

V drops 2 bases and J drops 1 base, leaving 15 bases in between. The germline V gene (reference sequence) supplies CDR1 LNHDA and CDR2 SQIVND. There are 16 amino acids in the CDR3, from cysteine to phenylalanine inclusive. Only CDR3 DNA remains: 48 bases, in frame from the first base. In the case of this clone: This receptor's antigen is unknown. Base qualities were left out, and no much larger clone turns up one base away.

This clonotype originated in a man between 45 and 60 years old with active COVID-19. The sequence joins TRBV19 to TRBJ2-7; the D gene is perhaps TRBD2, on 6 matching bases. The specimen sequenced was peripheral blood. The CDR3 protein sequence reads: CASSISLQGGSYEQYF. The DNA is as follows: TGTGCCAGTAGTATATCCCTTCAGGGAGGTTCCTACGAGCAGTACTTC.